One T cell receptor beta chain is described in this entry. This sample was taken from a study of blood T cell repertoires in COVID-19. The CDR3 contains 11 residues. Per the germline V gene, CDR1 is MNHEY and CDR2 is SMNVEV (reference sequence). V was trimmed by 3 bases and J by 6 bases, leaving 4 bases between them. TCRdb's copy holds only in-frame clones and misses some; the assay was immunoSEQ multiplex PCR. Counted here are approximately 90,000 clones, around 85% occurring once; the ten biggest clones make up 4.4%. The V call is TRBV27, the J call TRBJ2-3; unclear D gene. The sequencing sample was made of peripheral blood. The origin of this receptor is a man between 60 and 75 years old with acute or convalescent COVID-19. The CDR3 is CASSFRDTQYF. As DNA, the CDR3 is TGTGCCAGCAGTTTCAGGGATACGCAGTATTTT.